Listed below are T cell receptor beta chains from one sample, sequenced in a study of T cells in Graves' hyperthyroidism and ophthalmopathy. TCRdb used MiXCR to reprocess the multiplex PCR reads, holding one entry per CDR3 protein. The sample lists almost 600,000 distinct CDR3 sequences, 46% occurring once. Sequenced: peripheral blood or thyroid tissue (not recorded which). The receptors here all came from a young woman with Graves' hyperthyroidism. Both conserved end residues are part of each CDR3. The D gene is left open where the match is weak. Some rows mark clone size as missing; the rest say once, few, many or name a class of expanded clone.

many	TRBV25-1	TRBJ1-1	NA	CASSRSGATEAFF	TGTGCCAGCAGTCGGTCCGGGGCCACTGAAGCTTTCTTT
NA	TRBV20-1	TRBJ2-7	NA	CSARDYQRATYGQYF	TGCAGTGCTAGAGATTACCAGCGGGCTACATACGGACAGTACTTC
many	TRBV4-3	TRBJ2-7	NA	CASSQARTYEQYF	TGCGCCAGCAGCCAAGCACGAACCTACGAGCAGTACTTC
few	TRBV6-1	TRBJ1-1	NA	CASSESVVTPKNTEAFF	TGTGCCAGCAGTGAAAGCGTCGTAACCCCAAAGAACACTGAAGCTTTCTTT
NA	TRBV7-9	TRBJ1-5	NA	CASSLVGTSTGAQHF	TGTGCCAGCAGCTTGGTAGGGACATCCACCGGGGCCCAGCATTTT
many	TRBV6-1	TRBJ2-5	NA	CASSEWAVQYQETQYF	TGTGCCAGCAGTGAATGGGCAGTCCAGTACCAAGAGACCCAGTACTTC
many	TRBV3-1	TRBJ1-2	NA	CASTKTALNYGYTF	TGTGCCAGCACCAAGACAGCCCTAAACTATGGCTACACCTTC
NA	TRBV24-1	TRBJ2-7	TRBD2	CATSVTAGGRTNEQYF	TGTGCCACCAGTGTCACAGCGGGAGGGAGAACCAATGAGCAGTACTTC
NA	TRBV15	TRBJ1-5	NA	CATSREVGFQPQHF	TGTGCCACCAGCAGAGAAGTAGGGTTTCAGCCCCAGCATTTT
few	TRBV7-2	TRBJ2-7	NA	CASSLNRGEQYF	TGTGCCAGCAGCCTCAACCGGGGCGAGCAGTACTTC
few	TRBV29-1	TRBJ1-3	NA	CSVEGNAGNTIYF	TGCAGCGTTGAAGGGAACGCTGGAAACACCATATATTTT
many	TRBV4-3	TRBJ1-1	NA	CASSQALTANTEAFF	TGCGCCAGCAGCCAAGCCCTGACGGCGAACACTGAAGCTTTCTTT
NA	TRBV7-2	TRBJ2-7	TRBD2	CASRRTGLAGVGSYEQYF	TGTGCCAGCAGGCGAACCGGACTAGCGGGAGTTGGGTCCTACGAGCAGTACTTC
NA	TRBV7-2	TRBJ2-7	TRBD2	CASTSSGRPPYEQYF	TGTGCCAGCACCTCTAGCGGGAGGCCCCCCTACGAGCAGTACTTC
NA	TRBV5-1	TRBJ2-7	NA	CASSFNGQNNEQYF	TGCGCCAGCAGCTTTAACGGACAGAACAATGAGCAGTACTTC
many	TRBV24-1	TRBJ1-4	NA	CATSDGPGNEKLFF	TGTGCCACCAGTGACGGACCGGGTAATGAAAAACTGTTTTTT
NA	TRBV6-5	TRBJ2-7	NA	CASSLEGVYEQYF	TGTGCCAGCAGCCTAGAGGGAGTTTACGAGCAGTACTTC
NA	TRBV19	TRBJ1-6	NA	CASSGGLAGGPLHF	TGTGCCAGTAGTGGGGGACTAGCGGGAGGGCCCCTCCACTTT
many	TRBV4-2	TRBJ1-2	NA	CASSQAVRGGYGYTF	TGTGCCAGCAGCCAAGCCGTCAGGGGTGGATATGGCTACACCTTC
few	TRBV7-9	TRBJ2-4	TRBD1	CASSSRTGTNIQYF	TGTGCCAGCAGCTCCCGGACAGGGACGAACATTCAGTACTTC
many	TRBV19	TRBJ1-4	TRBD1	CASSPRGRSNEKLFF	TGTGCCAGCAGCCCCAGGGGGCGAAGTAATGAAAAACTGTTTTTT
few	TRBV19	TRBJ1-3	NA	CASSNPPGDGNTIYF	TGTGCCAGTAGTAACCCCCCAGGGGACGGCAACACCATATATTTT
NA	TRBV6-5	TRBJ1-2	TRBD1	CASRGQGDGYTF	TGTGCCAGCAGGGGACAGGGGGATGGCTACACCTTC
many	TRBV15	TRBJ2-7	NA	CATSSTARYEQYF	TGTGCCACCAGCAGCACAGCCAGATACGAGCAGTACTTC
NA	TRBV20-1	TRBJ1-2	TRBD1	CSASPDRDHGYTF	TGCAGTGCTTCCCCGGACAGGGACCATGGCTACACCTTC
many	TRBV12-3/TRBV12-4	TRBJ2-7	NA	CASSLGPSKKGYEQYF	TGTGCCAGCAGCCTGGGACCTTCAAAAAAGGGTTACGAGCAGTACTTC
NA	TRBV29-1	TRBJ1-2	TRBD1	CSVRTGLYGYTF	TGCAGCGTAAGGACAGGGTTGTATGGCTACACCTTC
few	TRBV12-3/TRBV12-4	TRBJ2-7	TRBD1	CASSSGLTGRRYEQYF	TGTGCCAGCAGTTCCGGGCTGACAGGGAGACGTTACGAGCAGTACTTC
NA	TRBV29-1	TRBJ1-5	NA	CSVRAGDTSQPQHF	TGCAGCGTTAGGGCAGGGGATACGTCTCAGCCCCAGCATTTT
NA	TRBV5-1	TRBJ2-1	TRBD2	CASSSVTSGTYNEQFF	TGCGCCAGCAGCTCAGTGACTAGCGGGACCTACAATGAGCAGTTCTTC
NA	TRBV7-2	TRBJ2-7	TRBD2	CASSRRGGDSSYEQYF	TGTGCCAGCAGCCGGCGGGGGGGGGACAGCTCCTACGAGCAGTACTTC
many	TRBV5-4	TRBJ2-2	NA	CASSLERESLFF	TGTGCCAGCAGCTTGGAACGGGAGTCGCTGTTTTTT
NA	TRBV7-9	TRBJ2-5	TRBD2	CASSNYDRLAGKETQYF	TGTGCCAGCAGCAACTACGACCGACTAGCGGGAAAAGAGACCCAGTACTTC
NA	TRBV29-1	TRBJ1-2	TRBD1	CSVRDRGGNGYTF	TGCAGCGTCCGGGACAGGGGAGGAAATGGCTACACCTTC
many	TRBV7-9	TRBJ2-7	TRBD2	CASSLGLEANEQYF	TGTGCCAGCAGCTTGGGACTAGAAGCGAACGAGCAGTACTTC
many	TRBV4-1	TRBJ1-4	TRBD1	CASSRIGGQGFEKLFF	TGCGCCAGCAGCCGGATTGGGGGACAGGGCTTTGAAAAACTGTTTTTT
NA	TRBV10-3	TRBJ1-5	NA	CAISESKGGQPQHF	TGTGCCATCAGTGAGTCGAAAGGTGGACAGCCCCAGCATTTT
NA	TRBV20-1	TRBJ1-1	NA	CSARDRARVRTEAFF	TGCAGTGCTAGAGATCGAGCCAGGGTAAGGACTGAAGCTTTCTTT
NA	TRBV7-2	TRBJ2-5	TRBD2	CASSAGGAGQRYF	TGTGCCAGCAGCGCGGGGGGAGCGGGTCAACGGTACTTC
NA	TRBV2	TRBJ2-3	TRBD1	CASRLDRGGADTQYF	TGTGCCAGCAGACTTGACAGGGGAGGAGCAGATACGCAGTATTTT
many	TRBV20-1	TRBJ1-5	TRBD1	CSARGQGGYSNQPQHF	TGCAGTGCGAGAGGACAGGGAGGTTATAGCAATCAGCCCCAGCATTTT
many	TRBV7-9	TRBJ2-5	NA	CASSLRGKAETQYF	TGTGCCAGCAGCTTACGCGGGAAGGCTGAGACCCAGTACTTC
few	TRBV3-1	TRBJ1-3	NA	CASSQGQVAGNTIYF	TGTGCCAGCAGCCAAGGACAGGTAGCTGGAAACACCATATATTTT
NA	TRBV29-1	TRBJ2-7	TRBD1	CSVLGTGVYEQYF	TGCAGCGTGCTTGGGACAGGAGTCTACGAGCAGTACTTC
NA	TRBV5-1	TRBJ2-7	TRBD2	CASSLAKAGGPYEQYF	TGCGCCAGCAGCTTGGCCAAAGCGGGAGGCCCCTACGAGCAGTACTTC
many	TRBV20-1	TRBJ2-2	TRBD2	CSARLAGPGELFF	TGCAGTGCTAGATTAGCGGGACCCGGGGAGCTGTTTTTT
NA	TRBV7-2	TRBJ2-7	TRBD1	CASSLALRTGFNEQYF	TGTGCCAGCAGCTTAGCCCTTAGGACAGGGTTCAATGAGCAGTACTTC
many	TRBV12-3/TRBV12-4	TRBJ1-6	NA	CASSLAVGSSYNSPLHF	TGTGCCAGCAGTTTAGCCGTCGGGAGCTCCTATAATTCACCCCTCCACTTT